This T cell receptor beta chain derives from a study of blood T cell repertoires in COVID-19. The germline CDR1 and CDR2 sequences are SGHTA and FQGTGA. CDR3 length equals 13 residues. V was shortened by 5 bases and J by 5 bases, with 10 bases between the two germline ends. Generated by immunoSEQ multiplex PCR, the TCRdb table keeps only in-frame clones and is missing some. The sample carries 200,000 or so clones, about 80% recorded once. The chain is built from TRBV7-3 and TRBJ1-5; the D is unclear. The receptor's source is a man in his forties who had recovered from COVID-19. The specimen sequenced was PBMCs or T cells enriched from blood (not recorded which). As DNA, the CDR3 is TGTGCCAGCAGCCCACTTTCTGATCAGCCCCAGCATTTT. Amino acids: CASSPLSDQPQHF.